This T cell receptor (beta chain) emerged from a study of Ad26.COV2.S vaccination and SARS-CoV-2 variants. This table comes from immunoSEQ multiplex PCR, and its TCRdb copy is limited to in-frame clones, with some not included. The sample lists about 380,000 clones; 83% were seen once. The sample's treatment: 15 to 20 received Ad26.COV2.S at low or high dose, single or two shots; several received placebo; per-sample allocation not given. Sampling was done on day 63 after the first vaccine or placebo injection. This CDR3 contains 14 residues. The germline gives CDR1 MNHEY, CDR2 SVGAGI. V lost 8 bases and J 0 bases, leaving 14 bases between the germline ends.

The sequence derives from a person aged 18-60 years who received the Ad26.COV2.S COVID-19 vaccine or a placebo. This chain joins TRBV6-5 and TRBJ2-7; D is perhaps TRBD1 (6 bases). The sample here was peripheral blood, taken in a trial of Ad26.COV2.S vaccine versus placebo. This CDR3 is CASRTDPFSYEQYF. The CDR3, as DNA: TGTGCCAGCCGGACAGACCCTTTCTCCTACGAGCAGTACTTC.